This T cell receptor beta chain came from a study of T cells after yellow fever vaccination. The authors made TCR cDNA by 5'RACE template switching, adding a universal primer site and UMIs. TCRdb re-analysed the 5' RACE reads in MiXCR, keeping a single row per CDR3 protein. The data show 300,000 or so distinct CDR3 sequences, approximately 10% seen once. The CDR3 has 11 residues. Trimming cost V 5 bases and J 7 bases, with 8 bases left between them. CDR1 is MNHEY and CDR2 is SVGAGI in the germline V gene. This clonotype was detected only a few times. Its antigen remains unidentified. General study results and limits: Though weaker, the secondary response peaked faster, on day 5 versus 15. Post-booster repertoires contained most primary-vaccination clones again (about 95% CD4, roughly 91% CD8).

The V and J genes are TRBV6-5 and TRBJ1-2, with a weak D call TRBD1 (5 bases). The material was CD4+ T cells sorted from PBMCs, obtained 5 days after the yellow fever booster vaccination. This TCR came from a man aged 18 to 29 who received the YFV17D yellow fever vaccine. In nucleotides, the CDR3 is TGTGCCAGCAGTCCCGGGGCTGGCTACACCTTC. It is translated as CASSPGAGYTF.